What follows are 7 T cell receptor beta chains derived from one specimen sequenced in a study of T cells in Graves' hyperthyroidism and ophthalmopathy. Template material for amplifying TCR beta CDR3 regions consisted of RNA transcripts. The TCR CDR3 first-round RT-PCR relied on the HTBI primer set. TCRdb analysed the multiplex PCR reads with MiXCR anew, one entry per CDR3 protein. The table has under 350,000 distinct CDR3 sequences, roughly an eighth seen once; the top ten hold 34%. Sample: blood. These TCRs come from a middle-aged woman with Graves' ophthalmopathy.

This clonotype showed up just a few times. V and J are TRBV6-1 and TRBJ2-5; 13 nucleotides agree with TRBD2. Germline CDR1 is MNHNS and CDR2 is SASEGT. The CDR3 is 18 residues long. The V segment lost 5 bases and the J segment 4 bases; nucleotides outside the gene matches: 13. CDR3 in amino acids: CASSQRTSGSPGRETQYF. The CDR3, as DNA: TGTGCCAGCAGTCAACGGACTAGCGGGAGCCCCGGGAGAGAGACCCAGTACTTC.

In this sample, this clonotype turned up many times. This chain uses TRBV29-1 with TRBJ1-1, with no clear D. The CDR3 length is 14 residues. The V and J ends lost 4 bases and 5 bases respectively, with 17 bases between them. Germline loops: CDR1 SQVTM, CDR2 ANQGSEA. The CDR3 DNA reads TGCAGCGTTGCCCCCGGTTCTTACGGGACTGAAGCTTTCTTT. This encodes CSVAPGSYGTEAFF.

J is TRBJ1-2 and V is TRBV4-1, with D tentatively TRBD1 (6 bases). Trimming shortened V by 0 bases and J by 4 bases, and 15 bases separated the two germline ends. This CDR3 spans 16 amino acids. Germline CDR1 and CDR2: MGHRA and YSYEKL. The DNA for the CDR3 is TGCGCCAGCAGCCAAGATTGGGGAGGGGGGTCCTATGGCTACACCTTC. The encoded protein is CASSQDWGGGSYGYTF.

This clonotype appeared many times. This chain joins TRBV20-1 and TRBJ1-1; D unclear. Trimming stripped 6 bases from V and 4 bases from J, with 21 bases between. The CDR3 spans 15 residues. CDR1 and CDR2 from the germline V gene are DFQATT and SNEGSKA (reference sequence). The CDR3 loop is CSAQLGLGSGTEAFF. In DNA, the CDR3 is TGCAGTGCCCAACTAGGGTTGGGTTCGGGCACTGAAGCTTTCTTT.

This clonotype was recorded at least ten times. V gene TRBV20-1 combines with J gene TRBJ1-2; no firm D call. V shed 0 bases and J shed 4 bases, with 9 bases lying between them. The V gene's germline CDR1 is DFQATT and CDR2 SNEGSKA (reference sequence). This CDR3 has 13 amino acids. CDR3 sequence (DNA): TGCAGTGCTAGAGATCTGGTCTCCTATGGCTACACCTTC. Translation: CSARDLVSYGYTF.

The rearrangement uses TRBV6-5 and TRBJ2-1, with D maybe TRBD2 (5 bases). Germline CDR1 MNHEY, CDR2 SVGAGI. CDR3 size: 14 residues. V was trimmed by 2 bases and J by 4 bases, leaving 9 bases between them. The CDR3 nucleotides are TGTGCCAGCAGTTACGCGGGTAGTTACAATGAGCAGTTCTTC. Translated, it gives CASSYAGSYNEQFF.

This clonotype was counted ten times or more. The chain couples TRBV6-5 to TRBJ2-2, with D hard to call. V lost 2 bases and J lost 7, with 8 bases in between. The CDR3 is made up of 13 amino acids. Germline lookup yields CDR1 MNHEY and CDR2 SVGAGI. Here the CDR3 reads CASSYGVVGELFF. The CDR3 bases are TGTGCCAGCAGTTACGGTGTGGTCGGGGAGCTGTTTTTT.